This TCR beta chain was obtained from a study of blood T cells in healthy people across ages. Primers used in a second PCR of roughly 6 to 12 cycles were a sample-barcoded 5' primer and a J-beta primer mix. TCRdb called the 5' RACE reads again in MiXCR, with one record for every CDR3 protein. The table lists 1,500,000 or so distinct CDR3 sequences, 35% to 45% of them singletons. A note on this clonotype: Being one base from a much bigger clone, this may be a read error.

This CDR3 is built from 13 residues. Germline V gene lookup returns CDR1 DFQATT and CDR2 SNEGSKA (reference sequence). The specimen was blood. J is TRBJ2-1 and V is TRBV20-1, with D perhaps assigned TRBD1 or TRBD2 (5 bases each). This clonotype originated in a woman aged 18 to 35 in good health. The CDR3 is CSARRGSYKEQFF. The DNA for the CDR3 is TGCAGTGCTAGGAGGGGCTCCTACAAGGAGCAGTTCTTC.